This is a list of T cell receptor beta chains from one sample in a study of CD4 T cells in relation to SARS-CoV-2 and coronaviruses. The table came from immunoSEQ multiplex PCR; TCRdb's copy has only in-frame clones and leaves some out. The profile shows some 23,000 clones, more than 70% of them singletons. Antigens of these TCRs are unknown. Sequenced sample: CD4+ T cells from PBMCs, cultured in vitro. These receptors were collected from a human donor in good health. Both conserved end residues are part of each CDR3. Fields, in order: V gene, J gene, clone size, D gene, CDR3 DNA, CDR3 protein. The D gene is left open where the match is weak. Some rows mark clone size as missing; the rest say once, few, many or name a class of expanded clone.

TRBV19,TRBJ1-5,once,.,TGTGCCAGTTCAGACAGACGCAATCAGCCCCAGCATTTT,CASSDRRNQPQHF
TRBV2,TRBJ2-2,.,TRBD2,TGTGCCAGCAAAGGACTAGCGGGAGGGACCGGGGAGCTGTTTTTT,CASKGLAGGTGELFF
TRBV6-5,TRBJ2-6,.,.,TGTGCCAGCAGTTACTCCGGGGGCTCTGGGGCCAACGTCCTGACTTTC,CASSYSGGSGANVLTF
TRBV14,TRBJ2-1,.,TRBD2,TGTGCCAGCAGCCAAGCTTTACCGGGACTAGCGAGAGGTGAGCAGTTCTTC,CASSQALPGLARGEQFF
TRBV6-5,TRBJ1-6,.,.,TGTGCCACGAGGGCGGGCAGCAATAATTCACCCCTCCACTTT,CATRAGSNNSPLHF
TRBV19,TRBJ2-2,.,TRBD2,TGTGCCAGTAGTATTAGCGGGAGGGCCTTGATCGGGGAGCTGTTTTTT,CASSISGRALIGELFF
TRBV7-3,TRBJ2-3,.,.,TGTGCCAGCAGCCCAGCTATCACAGATACGCAGTATTTT,CASSPAITDTQYF
TRBV9,TRBJ2-3,.,TRBD2,TGTGCCAGCAGCAAACTAGCGGATACGCAGTATTTT,CASSKLADTQYF
TRBV2,TRBJ2-7,.,.,TGTGCCAGCAACGCGGGATCGCTCTCCTACGAGCAGTACTTC,CASNAGSLSYEQYF
TRBV11-2,TRBJ2-7,.,TRBD2,TGTGCCAGCAGGGGGAGGGGCAGCTCCTACGAGCAGTACTTC,CASRGRGSSYEQYF
TRBV19,TRBJ1-1,few,.,TGTGCCAGTAGTTCCCGGGGAAACACTGAAGCTTTCTTT,CASSSRGNTEAFF
TRBV19,TRBJ2-3,once,TRBD1,TGTGCCAGTAGTATAGGACAGGGGAGAAGCGCGGATACGCAGTATTTT,CASSIGQGRSADTQYF
TRBV19,TRBJ1-2,.,.,TGTGCCAGTACCGAGGGGGGCGGGTATGGCTACACCTTC,CASTEGGGYGYTF
TRBV19,TRBJ1-2,once,.,TGTGCCAGTAGCAGCGGTGAGGTTTATGGCTACACCTTC,CASSSGEVYGYTF
TRBV28,TRBJ2-3,.,.,TGTGCCAGCAGTTCCCCCGCGGCGGGCGAGAGCACAGATACGCAGTATTTT,CASSSPAAGESTDTQYF
TRBV3-1/TRBV3-2,TRBJ1-2,.,.,TGTGCCAGCAGCCCGCTCGGGGGGGAGTATGGCTACACCTTC,CASSPLGGEYGYTF
TRBV5-1,TRBJ2-1,.,TRBD2,TGCGCCAGCAGACCACTAGCGGGGAGCTCCTACAATGAGCAGTTCTTC,CASRPLAGSSYNEQFF
TRBV11-2,TRBJ2-3,.,.,TGTGCCAGCAGCCTAAACGAAGATACGCAGTATTTT,CASSLNEDTQYF
TRBV4-1,TRBJ1-1,.,.,TGCGCCAGCAGCCAATTAGTCCGAAAAGAAGAAGTGGTTTTTGGAGCTTTCTTT,CASSQLVRKEEVVFGAFF
TRBV19,TRBJ1-4,.,.,TGTGCCAGTAGTATAGCCGGTGGGGAAGAAAAACTGTTTTTT,CASSIAGGEEKLFF
TRBV9,TRBJ1-5,.,.,TGTGCCAGCAGCCGCTGGGAGGATAGCAATCAGCCCCAGCATTTT,CASSRWEDSNQPQHF
TRBV3-1/TRBV3-2,TRBJ2-7,.,.,TGTGCCAGCAGCCAAGATACCTCCTCCTACGAGCAGTACTTC,CASSQDTSSYEQYF
TRBV19,TRBJ2-1,.,.,TGTGCCAGTAGTATCTCCCGAAACAATGAGCAGTTCTTC,CASSISRNNEQFF
TRBV5-4,TRBJ2-3,.,TRBD2,TGTGCCAGCAGCTTGGAGGCGGGAGGGCCCTCGGGGGATACGCAGTATTTT,CASSLEAGGPSGDTQYF
TRBV6-2/TRBV6-3,TRBJ1-2,once,TRBD1,TGTGCCAGCAGTTACCGGGACAGCTATGGCTACACCTTC,CASSYRDSYGYTF
TRBV28,TRBJ1-2,.,.,TGTGCCAGCAGAGCCTTGAGGGCTCAAGTCTATGGCTACACCTTC,CASRALRAQVYGYTF
TRBV3-1/TRBV3-2,TRBJ1-2,.,.,TGTGCCAGCAGCCAGGGCTATGGCTACACCTTC,CASSQGYGYTF
TRBV6-4,TRBJ1-1,.,.,TGTGCCAGCAGCCATACAGAGGAGGGAAAGTCTGAAGCTTTCTTT,CASSHTEEGKSEAFF
TRBV5-6,TRBJ2-5,.,.,TGTGCCAGCAGCTTGAGGACGCGGGAGACCCAGTACTTC,CASSLRTRETQYF
TRBV7-9,TRBJ2-3,.,.,TGTGCCAGCAGCTTGCGGGGCCAGGGATCCACAGATACGCAGTATTTT,CASSLRGQGSTDTQYF
TRBV21-1,TRBJ1-2,few,.,TGTGCCAGCAGCAAACGGGGGGGATTGTATGGCTACACCTTC,CASSKRGGLYGYTF
TRBV18,TRBJ1-5,.,.,TGTGCCAGCTCACCACCAGGGGTCCAGCCCCAGCATTTT,CASSPPGVQPQHF
TRBV19,TRBJ2-5,.,TRBD1,TGTGCCAGTAGTAAAAACCCACAGGGGGCGATGGAGACCCAGTACTTC,CASSKNPQGAMETQYF
TRBV2,TRBJ1-6,.,TRBD1,TGTGCCAGCAGTGAAGAGACGGGACAGTTCAATAATTCACCCCTCCACTTT,CASSEETGQFNNSPLHF
TRBV24-1,TRBJ1-4,.,.,TGTGCCACCAGTGATAGGAGGGGTTCAACTAATGAAAAACTGTTTTTT,CATSDRRGSTNEKLFF
TRBV11-2,TRBJ2-5,.,.,TGTGCCAGCGAAAAACTGGCGGAGACCCAGTACTTC,CASEKLAETQYF
TRBV18,TRBJ2-2,.,.,TGTGCCAGCTCACCAAGGGATTTCACCGGGGAGCTGTTTTTT,CASSPRDFTGELFF
TRBV2,TRBJ1-5,once,.,TGTGCCAGCAGTGGGCAGCTGGGCAATCAGCCCCAGCATTTT,CASSGQLGNQPQHF
TRBV10-3,TRBJ1-1,.,TRBD1,TGTGCCATCAGTGAGTCGATGGGACAGAGGGCTTTCTTT,CAISESMGQRAFF
TRBV2,TRBJ2-3,once,TRBD1,TGTGCCAGCAAGGGACAGATTTTGACAGATACGCAGTATTTT,CASKGQILTDTQYF
TRBV4-1,TRBJ1-2,few,TRBD1,TGCGCCAGCAGCCAACCCAACAGGGGAACGTTAGGCTACACCTTC,CASSQPNRGTLGYTF
TRBV28,TRBJ1-1,.,.,TGTGCCAGCAGTTTTCGGGGGGAGACTGAAGCTTTCTTT,CASSFRGETEAFF
TRBV27,TRBJ2-1,.,TRBD2,TGTGCCAGCAGTTTATTGGGGGGACTAGCCTTGTCTAACAATGAGCAGTTCTTC,CASSLLGGLALSNNEQFF
TRBV7-9,TRBJ2-4,.,.,TGTGCCAGCAGCTTGGTCACAGGGACCAAAAACATTCAGTACTTC,CASSLVTGTKNIQYF
TRBV5-1,TRBJ1-1,once,TRBD1,TGCGCCAGCAGCCCTGGACAGGGGAACACTGAAGCTTTCTTT,CASSPGQGNTEAFF
TRBV5-1,TRBJ1-4,.,.,TGCGCCAGCAGCTTAGTTTCAGGGTCAACTAATGAAAAACTGTTTTTT,CASSLVSGSTNEKLFF